The 28 T cell receptor beta chains below were found in one sample sequenced in a study of blood T cell repertoires in COVID-19. The method was immunoSEQ multiplex PCR; TCRdb's version includes in-frame clones alone and lacks a portion of them. This table has hundreds of thousands of clones, 85% appearing once. The sample consisted of PBMCs or T cells enriched from blood (not recorded which). The source is a woman aged 45-59 years with acute COVID-19.

The chain carries TRBV5-4 and TRBJ1-3; 7 positions agree with TRBD1. After removal of 1 base from V and 0 bases from J, the junction contained 4 bases not matched to a gene. The CDR3 length is 16 residues. CDR1 and CDR2 from the germline V gene are SGHNT and YYREEE (reference sequence). CDR3 nucleotide sequence: TGTGCCAGCAGCTTGCGAGGACAGGACTCTGGAAACACCATATATTTT. Translation: CASSLRGQDSGNTIYF.

The rearrangement links TRBV29-1 to TRBJ2-2, with D unclear. The CDR3 is made up of 12 amino acids. With 5 bases removed from V and 2 bases from J, the gap between germline ends came to 6 bases. Germline CDR1 is SQVTM and CDR2 is ANQGSEA. CDR3 sequence: CSVQINTGELFF. In nucleotides, the CDR3 is TGCAGCGTTCAGATAAACACCGGGGAGCTGTTTTTT.

The chain recombines TRBV30 with TRBJ1-1; 8 nucleotides agree with TRBD1. Germline lookup yields CDR1 GTSNPN and CDR2 SVGIG (reference sequence). The length of the CDR3 is 15 residues. V gave up 3 bases and J gave up 5 bases; unmatched junction bases: 11. The chain's CDR3 is CAWRAWAGGYTEAFF. The DNA for the CDR3 is TGTGCCTGGAGGGCTTGGGCAGGGGGCTATACTGAAGCTTTCTTT. Complete variable domain (other parts from reference TRBV30 and TRBJ1-1): SQTIHQWPATLVQPVGSPLSLECTVEGTSNPNLYWYRQAAGRGLQLLFYSVGIGQISSEVPQNLSASRPQDRQFILSSKKLLLSDSGFYLCAWRAWAGGYTEAFFGQGTRLTVV.

The V call is TRBV18, the J call TRBJ1-6; D possibly corresponds to TRBD1 (5 bases). Germline V CDR1 and CDR2: KGHSH, LQKENI. V gave up 6 bases and J gave up 15 bases, with 21 bases separating them. CDR3 length equals 14 residues. The CDR3 loop is CASSPWAGLSLLHF. The CDR3 nucleotides read TGTGCCAGCTCGCCCTGGGCAGGGTTGTCTCTCCTCCACTTT. Combining the CDR3 with reference TRBV18 and TRBJ1-6 gives the whole variable domain NAGVMQNPRHLVRRRGQEARLRCSPMKGHSHVYWYRQLPEEGLKFMVYLQKENIIDESGMPKERFSAEFPKEGPSILRIQQVVRGDSAAYFCASSPWAGLSLLHFGNGTRLTVT.

This chain joins TRBV30 and TRBJ1-5; the D is unclear. Germline assignment: CDR1 GTSNPN and CDR2 SVGIG (reference sequence). The CDR3 has 13 amino acids. Trimming took 1 base from V and 0 from J, leaving 4 bases between them. CDR3 DNA: TGTGCCTGGAGTGACGGTAGCAATCAGCCCCAGCATTTT. As protein: CAWSDGSNQPQHF.

The genes are TRBV3-1 (or the pseudogene TRBV3-2) and TRBJ2-2, with 7 bases aligning to TRBD2. V gave up 3 bases and J gave up 4 bases; unmatched junction bases: 2. The CDR3 is 14 residues long. Germline CDR1 LGHDT, CDR2 YNNKEL (reference sequence). CDR3 DNA sequence: TGTGCCAGCAGCCAGGGGGGGGTCACCGGGGAGCTGTTTTTT. Protein product: CASSQGGVTGELFF.

V gene TRBV30 combines with J gene TRBJ1-4; perhaps TRBD1 as D (6 bases). Germline V CDR1 and CDR2: GTSNPN, SVGIG (reference sequence). V was shortened by 3 bases and J by 7 bases, with 12 bases between the two germline ends. This CDR3 comprises 13 residues. The CDR3 region is CAWSRTASEKLFF. The CDR3 region has the DNA TGTGCCTGGAGCCGGACAGCTTCTGAAAAACTGTTTTTT.

The gene calls are TRBV5-1 and TRBJ2-3; TRBD2 matches 10 bases. The J segment lost 4 bases and the V segment lost 6 bases, leaving 5 bases of the junction unmatched. Germline CDR1 reads SGHRS; CDR2 reads YFSETQ. There are 14 residues in the CDR3. CDR3 bases: TGCGCCAGCACGGGAGGACTAGCGGCAGATACGCAGTATTTT. Residues: CASTGGLAADTQYF.

The chain employs TRBV4-3 and TRBJ2-2; 11 positions match TRBD2. The trim removed 0 bases at V and 5 bases at J, leaving 8 bases unmatched. The CDR3 has 18 amino acids. The germline V gene encodes CDR1 LGHNA and CDR2 YSLEER. The CDR3 reads CASSQDPLAGGRTGELFF. The CDR3 nucleotides read TGCGCCAGCAGCCAAGATCCCCTAGCGGGGGGCCGGACCGGGGAGCTGTTTTTT.

The table lists this clone with a count of one. This chain joins TRBV6-5 and TRBJ1-1, with 9 positions matching TRBD1. Per germline, CDR1 MNHEY and CDR2 SVGAGI. V lost 5 bases and J lost 9; bases outside the gene matches: 4. The length of the CDR3 is 12 residues. CDR3 in DNA: TGTGCCAGCAGTCGGGGACAGGGACAAGCTTTCTTT. Translation: CASSRGQGQAFF.

DNA for the CDR3: TGTGCCAGCGCCCGACAGGGAGCGAACTATGGCTACACCTTC. This codes for CASARQGANYGYTF. The chain uses TRBV7-9 and TRBJ1-2; 7 nucleotides line up with TRBD1. There are 14 residues in the CDR3. Germline V gene lookup returns CDR1 SEHNR and CDR2 FQNEAQ (reference sequence). The J segment lost 2 bases and the V segment lost 8 bases, leaving 8 bases of the junction unmatched.

The J gene is TRBJ2-7, the V gene TRBV7-9; 8 bases map to TRBD1. Germline CDR1 and CDR2: SEHNR and FQNEAQ (reference sequence). CDR3 length: 17 amino acids. Trimming took 5 bases from V and 1 from J; bases not matched to a gene: 13. CDR3 sequence (DNA): TGTGCCAGCAGCCTACCACCCAGGGGGCGACAGTCCTACGAGCAGTACTTC. It translates to CASSLPPRGRQSYEQYF.

CDR3 region: CASSRSSRERLVVFF. In nucleotides, the CDR3 is TGTGCCAGCAGCAGGAGCAGTAGGGAGCGGTTAGTGGTTTTCTTT. The rearrangement uses TRBV21-1 and TRBJ1-1. TRBV21-1 represents a pseudogene. This CDR3 has 15 residues.

The chain carries TRBV7-8 and TRBJ1-1; D ambiguous. Trimming stripped 5 bases from V and 6 bases from J, with 19 bases between. The CDR3 has 15 amino acids. Germline V gene data show CDR1 as SGHVS and CDR2 as FQNEAQ. The CDR3 is CASSHLRPPSAEAFF. The CDR3 DNA sequence: TGTGCCAGCAGCCACTTGAGACCACCTAGCGCTGAAGCTTTCTTT.

The chain combines TRBV5-6 with TRBJ1-2, with 8 bases aligning to TRBD1. The V gene's germline CDR1 is SGHDT and CDR2 YYEEEE. The CDR3 is 14 amino acids. Trimming cost V 0 bases and J 8 bases; bases outside gene matches: 6. CDR3: CASSLDRTGYGYTF. Here the CDR3 DNA reads TGTGCCAGCAGCTTGGATCGGACAGGGTACGGCTACACCTTC.

Notes on this clone: Within the sample, other DNA sequences also encode this same CDR3. This chain joins TRBV27 and TRBJ2-2; perhaps TRBD2 as D (5 bases). Per the germline V gene, CDR1 is MNHEY and CDR2 is SMNVEV (reference sequence). V lost 5 bases, J lost 5 bases, and 15 bases lay in between. The CDR3 loop spans 15 amino acids. This CDR3 reads CASSVRGRDTGELFF. The CDR3 DNA reads as TGTGCCAGCAGTGTCCGGGGTCGGGATACCGGGGAGCTGTTTTTT.

The chain is built from TRBV29-1 and TRBJ1-1; TRBD1 is a possible D gene (5 bases). Germline values: CDR1 SQVTM, CDR2 ANQGSEA. The CDR3 length is 12 residues. V shed 5 bases and J shed 1 base, with 8 bases lying between them. The CDR3 protein is CSVQTANTEAFF. The CDR3 nucleotides read TGCAGCGTTCAGACAGCGAACACTGAAGCTTTCTTT.

V usage is TRBV28 and J usage is TRBJ1-2; 11 bases line up with TRBD1. V lost 7 bases, J lost 8 bases, and 9 bases stayed unmatched. CDR1 and CDR2 (germline): MDHEN, SYDVKM. CDR3 length equals 14 residues. The CDR3 DNA is TGTGCCAGCATTTCCGGACAGGGGGCTGAGGGCTACACCTTC. It yields the protein CASISGQGAEGYTF.

This chain uses TRBV3-1 (or the pseudogene TRBV3-2) with TRBJ1-6, with D unclear. This CDR3 region has 13 residues. The germline V gene encodes CDR1 LGHDT and CDR2 YNNKEL (reference sequence). V was pared by 3 bases and J by 6 bases, with 6 bases between. CDR3 sequence: CASSHNGNSPLHF. CDR3 in DNA: TGTGCCAGCAGCCACAACGGTAATTCACCCCTCCACTTT.

J is TRBJ1-1 and V is TRBV6-2 or TRBV6-3, with TRBD1 matching 11 bases. Looked up from germline, CDR1 is MNHEY and CDR2 is SVGEGT. The CDR3 has 15 amino acids. V lost 5 bases to trimming and J lost 5 bases; unmatched junction nucleotides: 7. The CDR3 sequence is CASSRGQGGYTEAFF. The CDR3 DNA reads as TGTGCCAGCAGTCGGGGACAGGGGGGTTATACTGAAGCTTTCTTT.

The CDR3 nucleotides are TGTGCCAGCGACGCGGGTTTTTCTGGAAACACCATATATTTT. Its translation: CASDAGFSGNTIYF. This chain joins TRBV14 and TRBJ1-3; D is ambiguous. Germline V gene sequence: CDR1 SGHDN, CDR2 FVKESK. Trimming removed 8 bases from V and 1 base from J, with 12 bases in between. The CDR3 is made up of 14 amino acids. The complete variable domain, with remaining parts taken from reference TRBV14 and TRBJ1-3, reads EAGVTQFPSHSVIEKGQTVTLRCDPISGHDNLYWYRRVMGKEIKFLLHFVKESKQDESGMPNNRFLAERTGGTYSTLKVQPAELEDSGVYFCASDAGFSGNTIYFGEGSWLTVV.

The chain employs TRBV6-5 and TRBJ1-2, with 9 nucleotides matching TRBD1. The germline gives CDR1 MNHEY, CDR2 SVGAGI. Trimming took 2 bases from V and 0 from J; bases not matched to a gene: 1. The CDR3 has 15 residues. CDR3 loop: CASSYTGGANYGYTF. Written as DNA, the CDR3 is TGTGCCAGCAGTTACACAGGGGGCGCTAACTATGGCTACACCTTC.

The chain carries TRBV5-6 and TRBJ1-6; tentatively, D is TRBD1 (6 bases). This CDR3 comprises 18 residues. The germline gives CDR1 SGHDT, CDR2 YYEEEE. Trimming removed 1 base from V and 0 bases from J, with 14 bases in between. CDR3 in amino acids: CASSLTRGKGSYNSPLHF. CDR3 in DNA: TGTGCCAGCAGCTTGACTAGGGGGAAAGGCTCCTATAATTCACCCCTCCACTTT.

This sequence joins TRBV29-1 and TRBJ1-1, with 7 positions matching TRBD1. The V gene's germline CDR1 is SQVTM and CDR2 ANQGSEA. V gave up 6 bases and J gave up 1 base; unmatched junction bases: 14. The length of the CDR3 is 16 residues. CDR3 region: CSVAELRGLKNTEAFF. The CDR3 coding sequence is TGCAGCGTGGCCGAACTCAGGGGGTTAAAGAACACTGAAGCTTTCTTT.

This clone has just a few counts. The genes are TRBV9 and TRBJ1-2; no firm D call. The CDR3 is 12 residues long. CDR1 is SGDLS and CDR2 is YYNGEE in the germline V gene. With 0 bases removed from V and 5 bases from J, the gap between germline ends came to 5 bases. In DNA form, the CDR3 reads TGTGCCAGCAGCGTAGGAGGGTATGGCTACACCTTC. Protein: CASSVGGYGYTF.

The J gene is TRBJ1-5, the V gene TRBV6-1, with 8 bases aligning to TRBD1. Trimming took 4 bases from V and 7 from J; bases not matched to a gene: 12. The CDR3 is made up of 16 amino acids. Germline V CDR1 and CDR2: MNHNS, SASEGT. This CDR3 is CASSAGDRGSGQPQHF. CDR3 coding DNA: TGTGCCAGCAGTGCAGGAGACAGGGGATCGGGACAGCCCCAGCATTTT.

This clone was picked up a small number of times. One end of the junction fails to match germline, which may point to a read error. The chain is built from TRBV29-1 and TRBJ2-1; 9 nucleotides line up with TRBD1. The germline CDR1 and CDR2 sequences are SQVTM and ANQGSEA. The CDR3 length is 16 residues. The DNA of the CDR3 is TGCAGCGTAGAAGACCCCGGGACAGGGTACTACAATGAGCAGTTCTTC. It codes for CSVEDPGTGYYNEQFF.

The J gene is TRBJ2-2, the V gene TRBV11-3; D ambiguous. V was trimmed by 0 bases and J by 3 bases, leaving 11 bases between them. The CDR3 covers 16 residues. CDR1 and CDR2 (germline): SGHNT, YENEEA. In nucleotides, the CDR3 is TGTGCCAGCAGCTTAGAATCCGAGCGAGACACCGGGGAGCTGTTTTTT. It yields the protein CASSLESERDTGELFF.